These T cell receptor beta chains were read from a single sample in a study of identical twins. Using its own MiXCR run on the 5' RACE reads, TCRdb lists one record per CDR3 protein. The data contain about 900,000 distinct CDR3 sequences, around 12% of them singletons. The sample also formed part of further work on yellow fever vaccine responses in identical twins.

Source material: PBMCs. The receptors derive from a woman younger than 30 in good health. CDR3s leave out the opening cysteine and the closing phenylalanine or tryptophan.

TRBV10-3,TRBJ2-3,AISELGLLEANTQY
TRBV20-1,TRBJ1-1,SVPGRVTEAF
TRBV12-3/TRBV12-4,TRBJ2-5,ASSPPLRDAETQY
TRBV10-3,TRBJ2-1,AIMGSSSYNEQF
TRBV7-9,TRBJ2-3,ASSRTSGHITDTQY
TRBV7-9,TRBJ1-1,ASSHPQGTEAF
TRBV4-1,TRBJ2-1,ASSAPGPQF
TRBV14,TRBJ2-1,ASSQRSGAYNEQF
TRBV11-2,TRBJ2-5,ASSQGQLAGETQY
TRBV20-1,TRBJ2-1,SALRTGTNEQF
TRBV4-1,TRBJ2-2,ASSQETGLTIPSAFTGELF
TRBV9,TRBJ2-2,ASSVTPAVNTGELF
TRBV12-3/TRBV12-4,TRBJ1-6,ASSATRAHSPLH
TRBV6-6,TRBJ2-7,ASSSGAEPASY
TRBV2,TRBJ1-5,ASSRQYNQPQH
TRBV12-3/TRBV12-4,TRBJ2-5,ASNIAGVGQETQY
TRBV6-4,TRBJ2-1,ASSHTGTSGANEQF
TRBV5-1,TRBJ2-1,ASSRGQGTYNEQF
TRBV6-1,TRBJ1-6,ASSRGFGSYNSPLH
TRBV10-3,TRBJ2-5,AIEGHGIETQY
TRBV5-1,TRBJ1-4,ASSFHSGQPRNEKLF
TRBV29-1,TRBJ1-3,SVGSGAGNTIY
TRBV3-1,TRBJ2-1,ASSPEGDEQF
TRBV29-1,TRBJ2-7,SVGDSPYEQY
TRBV11-2,TRBJ2-2,ASSLDLRDSTNRDTGELF
TRBV29-1,TRBJ1-5,SVMPGQPSNQPQH
TRBV5-1,TRBJ2-7,ASQLTGTYEQY
TRBV28,TRBJ1-5,ASSLPQLSFQPQH
TRBV25-1,TRBJ1-1,ASSDPQGLGSEAF
TRBV20-1,TRBJ1-1,SVPGQGFTEAF
TRBV27,TRBJ2-1,ASNIRGLSGENEQF
TRBV28,TRBJ2-3,ASEEQGAADTQY
TRBV28,TRBJ2-5,ASSFGVLGETQY
TRBV7-8,TRBJ2-1,ASSRWDRPNEQF
TRBV4-1,TRBJ1-1,ASSQPASAWGAF
TRBV10-1,TRBJ2-6,ASSPDSRSGANVLT
TRBV29-1,TRBJ2-5,SVVRLETQY
TRBV20-1,TRBJ2-1,SATGQVMLNEQF
TRBV12-3/TRBV12-4,TRBJ1-1,ASTSLRTEAF
TRBV5-6,TRBJ2-1,ASSAGREQF
TRBV12-3/TRBV12-4,TRBJ1-5,ASRQGSSDQPQH
TRBV7-8,TRBJ2-3,ASSRPAGGLWTDTQY
TRBV2,TRBJ2-5,ASRLAEKETQY
TRBV25-1,TRBJ2-1,ASSERAEQGWQF
TRBV6-1,TRBJ1-2,ASSEWLGNYGYT
TRBV7-7,TRBJ1-5,ASSLRLGVEPQH